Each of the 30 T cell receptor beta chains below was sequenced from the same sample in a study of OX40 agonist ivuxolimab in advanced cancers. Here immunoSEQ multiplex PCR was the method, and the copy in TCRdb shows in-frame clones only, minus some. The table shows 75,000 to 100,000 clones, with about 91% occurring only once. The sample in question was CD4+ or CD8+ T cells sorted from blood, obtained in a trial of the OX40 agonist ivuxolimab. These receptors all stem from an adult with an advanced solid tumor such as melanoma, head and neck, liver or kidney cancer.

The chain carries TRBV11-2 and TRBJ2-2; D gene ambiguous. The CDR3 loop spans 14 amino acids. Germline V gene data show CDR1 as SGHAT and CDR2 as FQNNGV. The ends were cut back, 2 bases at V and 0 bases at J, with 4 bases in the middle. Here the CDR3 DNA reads TGTGCCAGCAGCTTAACTGCGAACACCGGGGAGCTGTTTTTT. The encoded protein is CASSLTANTGELFF.

The CDR3 DNA reads as TGTGCCAGCAGCTTATATCGCGGGGCTACTGATACGCAGTATTTT. It is translated as CASSLYRGATDTQYF. The chain combines TRBV7-6 with TRBJ2-3; maybe TRBD2 (6 bases). The CDR3 covers 15 residues. Trimming removed 2 bases at V and 6 bases at J, with 15 bases between. CDR1 is SGHVS, CDR2 FNYEAQ, per germline.

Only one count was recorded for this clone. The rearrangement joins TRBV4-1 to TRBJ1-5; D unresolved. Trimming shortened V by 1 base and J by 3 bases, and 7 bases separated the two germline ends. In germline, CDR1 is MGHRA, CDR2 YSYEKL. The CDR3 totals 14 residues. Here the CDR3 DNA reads TGCGCCAGCAGCCAAGCGGGAGCCAATCAGCCCCAGCATTTT. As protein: CASSQAGANQPQHF.

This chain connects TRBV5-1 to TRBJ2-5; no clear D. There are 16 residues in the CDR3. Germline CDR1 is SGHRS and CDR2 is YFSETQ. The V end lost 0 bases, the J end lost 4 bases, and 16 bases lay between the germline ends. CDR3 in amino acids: CASSLDGVGWLETQYF. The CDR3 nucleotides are TGCGCCAGCAGCTTGGATGGGGTCGGGTGGCTAGAGACCCAGTACTTC.

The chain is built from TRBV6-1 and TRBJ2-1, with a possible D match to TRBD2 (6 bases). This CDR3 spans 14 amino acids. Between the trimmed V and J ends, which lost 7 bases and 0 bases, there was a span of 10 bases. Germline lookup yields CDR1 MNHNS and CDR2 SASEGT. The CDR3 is CASTGSRSYNEQFF. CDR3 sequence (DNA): TGTGCCAGCACCGGGAGCCGCTCCTACAATGAGCAGTTCTTC.

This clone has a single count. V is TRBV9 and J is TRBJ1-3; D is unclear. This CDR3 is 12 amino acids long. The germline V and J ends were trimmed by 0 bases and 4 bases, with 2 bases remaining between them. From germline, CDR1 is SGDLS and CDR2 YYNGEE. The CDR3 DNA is TGTGCCAGCAGCGTAGGAGGAAACACCATATATTTT. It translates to CASSVGGNTIYF. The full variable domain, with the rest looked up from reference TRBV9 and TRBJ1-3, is DSGVTQTPKHLITATGQRVTLRCSPRSGDLSVYWYQQSLDQGLQFLIQYYNGEERAKGNILERFSAQQFPDLHSELNLSSLELGDSALYFCASSVGGNTIYFGEGSWLTVV.

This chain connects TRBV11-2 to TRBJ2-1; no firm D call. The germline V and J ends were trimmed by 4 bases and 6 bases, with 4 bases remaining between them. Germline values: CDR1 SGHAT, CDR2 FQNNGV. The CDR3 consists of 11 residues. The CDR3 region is CASSYLNEQFF. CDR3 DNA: TGTGCCAGCAGCTACCTCAATGAGCAGTTCTTC.

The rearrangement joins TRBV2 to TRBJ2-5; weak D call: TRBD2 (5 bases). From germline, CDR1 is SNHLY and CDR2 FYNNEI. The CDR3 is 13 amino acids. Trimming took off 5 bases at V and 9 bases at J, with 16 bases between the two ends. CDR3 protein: CASSIGRSGAQYF. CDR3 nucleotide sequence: TGTGCCAGCAGTATTGGACGGTCCGGGGCCCAGTACTTC.

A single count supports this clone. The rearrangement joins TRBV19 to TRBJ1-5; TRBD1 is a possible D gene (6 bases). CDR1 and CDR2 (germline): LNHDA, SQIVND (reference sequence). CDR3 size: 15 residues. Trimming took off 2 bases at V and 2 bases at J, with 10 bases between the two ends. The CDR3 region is CASSIWGPGNQPQHF. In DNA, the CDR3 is TGTGCCAGTAGTATATGGGGGCCGGGCAATCAGCCCCAGCATTTT. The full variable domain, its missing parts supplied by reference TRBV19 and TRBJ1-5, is DGGITQSPKYLFRKEGQNVTLSCEQNLNHDAMYWYRQDPGQGLRLIYYSQIVNDFQKGDIAEGYSVSREKKESFPLTVTSAQKNPTAFYLCASSIWGPGNQPQHFGDGTRLSIL.

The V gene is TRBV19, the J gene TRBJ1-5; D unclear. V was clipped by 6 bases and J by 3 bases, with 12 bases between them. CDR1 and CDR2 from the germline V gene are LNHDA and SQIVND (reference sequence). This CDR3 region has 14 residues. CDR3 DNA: TGTGCCAGTAGGGGAGGAGGGCACAATCAGCCCCAGCATTTT. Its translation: CASRGGGHNQPQHF.

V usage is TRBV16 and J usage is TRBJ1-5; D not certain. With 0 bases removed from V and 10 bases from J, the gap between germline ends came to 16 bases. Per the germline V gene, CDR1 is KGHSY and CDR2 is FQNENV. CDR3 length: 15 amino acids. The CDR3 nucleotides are TGTGCCAGCAGCCAATCGGGCCAGGCCAGCGAACCCCAGCATTTT. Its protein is CASSQSGQASEPQHF.

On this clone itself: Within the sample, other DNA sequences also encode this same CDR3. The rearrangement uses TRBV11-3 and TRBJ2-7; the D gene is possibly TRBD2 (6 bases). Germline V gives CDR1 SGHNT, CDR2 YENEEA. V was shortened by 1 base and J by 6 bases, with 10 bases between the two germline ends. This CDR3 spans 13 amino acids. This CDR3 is CASSLGGGFEQYF. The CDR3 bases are TGTGCCAGCAGCTTAGGGGGAGGTTTCGAGCAGTACTTC.

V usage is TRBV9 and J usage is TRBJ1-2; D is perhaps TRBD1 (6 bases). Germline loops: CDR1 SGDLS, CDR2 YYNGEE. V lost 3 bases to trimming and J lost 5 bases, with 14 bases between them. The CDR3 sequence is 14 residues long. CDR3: CASSGAGQGYGYTF. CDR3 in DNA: TGTGCCAGCAGCGGGGCAGGGCAGGGGTATGGCTACACCTTC. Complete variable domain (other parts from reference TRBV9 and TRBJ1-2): DSGVTQTPKHLITATGQRVTLRCSPRSGDLSVYWYQQSLDQGLQFLIQYYNGEERAKGNILERFSAQQFPDLHSELNLSSLELGDSALYFCASSGAGQGYGYTFGSGTRLTVV.

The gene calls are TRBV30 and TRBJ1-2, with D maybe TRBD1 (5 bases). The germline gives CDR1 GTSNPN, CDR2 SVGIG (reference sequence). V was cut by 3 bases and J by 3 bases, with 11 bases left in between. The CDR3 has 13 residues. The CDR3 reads CAWRRGPDYGYTF. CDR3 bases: TGTGCCTGGAGGAGGGGACCTGACTATGGCTACACCTTC.

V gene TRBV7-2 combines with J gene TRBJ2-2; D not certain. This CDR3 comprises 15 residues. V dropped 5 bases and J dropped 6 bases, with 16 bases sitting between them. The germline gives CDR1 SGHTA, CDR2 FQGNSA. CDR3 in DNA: TGTGCCAGCAGCCCATCAGTCAAGGATTCCGGGGAGCTGTTTTTT. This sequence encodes CASSPSVKDSGELFF.

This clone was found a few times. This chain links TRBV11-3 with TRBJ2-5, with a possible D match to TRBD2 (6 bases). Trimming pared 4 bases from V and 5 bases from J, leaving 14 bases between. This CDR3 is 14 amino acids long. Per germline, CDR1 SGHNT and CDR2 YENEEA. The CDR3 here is CASSYTSNGETQYF. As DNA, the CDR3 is TGTGCCAGCAGCTACACTAGCAATGGGGAGACCCAGTACTTC.

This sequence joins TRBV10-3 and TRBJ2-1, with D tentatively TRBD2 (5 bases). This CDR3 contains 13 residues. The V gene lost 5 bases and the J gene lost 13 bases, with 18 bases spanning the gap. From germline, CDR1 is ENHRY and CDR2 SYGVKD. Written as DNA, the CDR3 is TGTGCCATCAGTTCCCGACCCGAGAGGGATCAGTTCTTC. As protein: CAISSRPERDQFF.

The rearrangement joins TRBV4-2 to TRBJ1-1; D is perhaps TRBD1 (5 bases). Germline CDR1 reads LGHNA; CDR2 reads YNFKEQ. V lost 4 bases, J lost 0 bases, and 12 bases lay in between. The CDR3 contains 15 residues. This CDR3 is CASSLTDTMNTEAFF. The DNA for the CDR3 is TGTGCCAGCAGCCTAACGGACACCATGAACACTGAAGCTTTCTTT.

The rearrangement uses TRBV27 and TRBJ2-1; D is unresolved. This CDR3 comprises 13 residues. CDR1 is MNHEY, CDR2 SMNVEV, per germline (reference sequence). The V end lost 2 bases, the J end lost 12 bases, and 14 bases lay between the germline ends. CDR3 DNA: TGTGCCAGCAGTTTAAAGGAACGGTTCCCGCAGTTCTTC. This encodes CASSLKERFPQFF.

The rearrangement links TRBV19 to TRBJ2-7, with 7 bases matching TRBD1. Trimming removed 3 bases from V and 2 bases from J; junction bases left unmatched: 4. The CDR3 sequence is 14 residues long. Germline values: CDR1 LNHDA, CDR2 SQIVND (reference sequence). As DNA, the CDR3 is TGTGCCAGTAGTATCCGGGACAGAACCTACGAGCAGTACTTC. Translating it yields CASSIRDRTYEQYF.

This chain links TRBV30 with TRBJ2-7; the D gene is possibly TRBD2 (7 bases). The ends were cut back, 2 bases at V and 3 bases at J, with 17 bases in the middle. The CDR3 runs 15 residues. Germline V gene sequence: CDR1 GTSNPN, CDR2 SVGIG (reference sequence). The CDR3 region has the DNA TGTGCCTGGAGTCCCAGGGGAGGGCAATACTACGAGCAGTACTTC. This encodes CAWSPRGGQYYEQYF.

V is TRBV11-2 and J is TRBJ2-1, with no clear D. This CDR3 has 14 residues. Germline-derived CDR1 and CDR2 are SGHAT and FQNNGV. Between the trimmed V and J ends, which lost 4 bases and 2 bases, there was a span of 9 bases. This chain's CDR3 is CASSSRGAYNEQFF. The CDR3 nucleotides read TGTGCCAGCAGCTCCCGTGGGGCCTACAATGAGCAGTTCTTC.

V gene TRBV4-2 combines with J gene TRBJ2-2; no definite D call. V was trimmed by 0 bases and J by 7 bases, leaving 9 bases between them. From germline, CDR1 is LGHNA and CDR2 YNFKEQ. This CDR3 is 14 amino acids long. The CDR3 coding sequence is TGTGCCAGCAGCCAAGAATTCCGCGTCGGGGAGCTGTTTTTT. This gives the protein CASSQEFRVGELFF.

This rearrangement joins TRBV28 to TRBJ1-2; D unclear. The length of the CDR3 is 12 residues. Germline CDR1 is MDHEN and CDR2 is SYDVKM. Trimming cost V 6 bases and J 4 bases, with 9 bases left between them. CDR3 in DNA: TGTGCCAGCAGCCCTTACATCTATGGCTACACCTTC. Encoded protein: CASSPYIYGYTF.

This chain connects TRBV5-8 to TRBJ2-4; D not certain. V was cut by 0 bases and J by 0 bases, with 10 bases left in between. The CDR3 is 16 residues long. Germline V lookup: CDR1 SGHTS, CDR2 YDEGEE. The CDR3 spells CASSLAVSRAKNIQYF. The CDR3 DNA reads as TGTGCCAGCAGCTTGGCCGTCAGCAGAGCCAAAAACATTCAGTACTTC.

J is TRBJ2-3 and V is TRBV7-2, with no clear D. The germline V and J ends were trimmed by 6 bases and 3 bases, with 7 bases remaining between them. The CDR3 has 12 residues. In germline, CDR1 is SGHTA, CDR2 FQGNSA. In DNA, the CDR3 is TGTGCCAGCAGGTCCCTGACAGATACGCAGTATTTT. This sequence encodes CASRSLTDTQYF. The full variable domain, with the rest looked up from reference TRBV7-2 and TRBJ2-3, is GAGVSQSPSNKVTEKGKDVELRCDPISGHTALYWYRQSLGQGLEFLIYFQGNSAPDKSGLPSDRFSAERTGGSVSTLTIQRTQQEDSAVYLCASRSLTDTQYFGPGTRLTVL.

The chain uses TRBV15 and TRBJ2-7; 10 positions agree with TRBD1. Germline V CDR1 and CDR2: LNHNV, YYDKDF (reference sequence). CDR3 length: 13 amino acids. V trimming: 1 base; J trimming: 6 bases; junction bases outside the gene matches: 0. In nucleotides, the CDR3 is TGTGCCACCAGCAGAGGGACAGGGGGCGAGCAGTACTTC. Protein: CATSRGTGGEQYF.

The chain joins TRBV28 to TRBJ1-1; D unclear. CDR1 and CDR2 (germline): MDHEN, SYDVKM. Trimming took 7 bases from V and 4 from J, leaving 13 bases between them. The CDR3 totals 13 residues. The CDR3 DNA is TGTGCCAGCACCGGGTCGGTGGTCACTGAAGCTTTCTTT. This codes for CASTGSVVTEAFF.

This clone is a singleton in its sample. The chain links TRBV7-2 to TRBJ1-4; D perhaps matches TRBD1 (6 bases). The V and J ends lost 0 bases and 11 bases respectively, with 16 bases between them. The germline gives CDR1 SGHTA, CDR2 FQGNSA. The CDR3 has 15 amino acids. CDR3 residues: CASSLAGAGARKLFF. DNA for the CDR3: TGTGCCAGCAGCTTAGCTGGGGCAGGGGCGCGGAAACTGTTTTTT.

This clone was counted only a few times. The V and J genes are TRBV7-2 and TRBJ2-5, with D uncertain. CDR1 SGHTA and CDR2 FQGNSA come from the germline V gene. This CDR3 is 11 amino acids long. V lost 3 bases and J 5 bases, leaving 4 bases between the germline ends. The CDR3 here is CASSFYETQYF. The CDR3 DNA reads TGTGCCAGCAGCTTCTATGAGACCCAGTACTTC.